Each of the 3 T cell receptor beta chains below was sequenced from the same sample in a study of chemoradiotherapy in HPV16-positive cancers. Using immunoSEQ multiplex PCR, the repertoire was profiled, and TCRdb retains in-frame clones only, with some absent. The repertoire holds some 22,000 clones, with roughly 90% as singletons. Sequences were derived from blood, sampled from a patient who underwent chemoradiotherapy. These receptors were collected from a human donor with HPV-associated anogenital cancer.

J is TRBJ1-1 and V is TRBV9; D is ambiguous. Germline-derived CDR1 and CDR2 are SGDLS and YYNGEE. The CDR3 totals 15 residues. V lost 4 bases to trimming and J lost 0 bases, with 13 bases between them. The CDR3 spells CASSPGSSVNTEAFF. CDR3 in DNA: TGTGCCAGCAGCCCCGGCAGCAGCGTGAACACTGAAGCTTTCTTT.

The chain links TRBV7-3 to TRBJ2-3; D is ambiguous. The CDR3 is 15 residues long. V dropped 5 bases and J dropped 0 bases, with 12 bases sitting between them. CDR1 and CDR2 from the germline V gene are SGHTA and FQGTGA. The CDR3 sequence is CASSPQGRSTDTQYF. The CDR3 region has the DNA TGTGCCAGCAGCCCCCAAGGGCGAAGCACAGATACGCAGTATTTT.

V is TRBV5-1 and J is TRBJ2-7, with 9 positions matching TRBD2. The CDR3 consists of 16 residues. CDR1 is SGHRS and CDR2 is YFSETQ in the germline V gene. V gave up 0 bases and J gave up 5 bases; unmatched junction bases: 9. The CDR3 DNA reads TGCGCCAGCAGCTTGGCTAGCGGGGTGGGTAACGACGAGCAGTACTTC. This gives the protein CASSLASGVGNDEQYF.